This T cell receptor (beta chain) was obtained from a study of OX40 agonist ivuxolimab in advanced cancers. Notes on the study in general: Those patients achieving a partial response at 0.1-3.0 mg/kg showed among the lowest clonal expansion. No determination was made of the antigen specificity of the expanded peripheral T cells. CD8+ T cells showed, on average, more clonal expansion than CD4+ cells. By week 6 at 0.1 to 3.0 mg/kg, blood CD4+ and CD8+ T cells had expanded clonally.

This CDR3 spans 15 amino acids. The V gene's germline CDR1 is MNHNS and CDR2 SASEGT. V shed 6 bases and J shed 0 bases, with 13 bases lying between them. TCRdb keeps only in-frame clones here, not all; method: immunoSEQ multiplex PCR. This sample has approximately 84,000 clones, with roughly nine tenths found just once. The sample holds a few counts of this clone. The target antigen is unknown. The chain is built from TRBV6-1 and TRBJ2-3; D not resolved. The source material was CD4+ or CD8+ T cells sorted from blood, sampled in a trial of the OX40 agonist ivuxolimab. The TCR originated in an adult with an advanced solid tumor such as melanoma, head and neck, liver or kidney cancer. The CDR3 loop is CASSKTPTSTDTQYF. DNA for the CDR3: TGTGCCAGCAGCAAGACCCCGACTAGCACAGATACGCAGTATTTT.